This entry lists 13 T cell receptor beta chains sequenced from one sample in a study of Ad26.COV2.S vaccination and SARS-CoV-2 variants. Measured with immunoSEQ multiplex PCR; TCRdb has only the in-frame clones, and not every one. The repertoire holds a few hundred thousand clones, with roughly 86% as singletons. Regarding treatment: around 19 received Ad26.COV2.S at low or high dose, single or two shots; about five received placebo; per-sample allocation not given. Repertoires come from day 63 after the first vaccine or placebo injection. The source material was peripheral blood, sampled in a trial of Ad26.COV2.S vaccine versus placebo. Receptor source: a person aged 18-60 years who received the Ad26.COV2.S COVID-19 vaccine or a placebo.

The gene calls are TRBV13 and TRBJ1-3, with a possible D match to TRBD1 (6 bases). Per the germline V gene, CDR1 is PRHDT and CDR2 is FYEKMQ (reference sequence). The V and J ends lost 0 bases and 4 bases respectively, with 10 bases between them. This CDR3 has 15 residues. CDR3 protein: CASSLGSRGGNTIYF. CDR3 nucleotide sequence: TGTGCCAGCAGCTTAGGCTCCAGGGGAGGAAACACCATATATTTT.

Concerning this clone itself: Other DNA sequences within the sample encode an identical CDR3. The V gene is TRBV30, the J gene TRBJ1-5, with D maybe TRBD1 (5 bases). Germline CDR1 reads GTSNPN; CDR2 reads SVGIG (reference sequence). CDR3 length: 15 amino acids. V lost 0 bases, J lost 1 base, and 10 bases lay in between. This CDR3 is CAWSVGGGSNQPQHF. In DNA form, the CDR3 reads TGTGCCTGGAGTGTCGGGGGAGGAAGCAATCAGCCCCAGCATTTT.

This chain joins TRBV20-1 and TRBJ2-7, with TRBD1 as a possible D gene (6 bases). The ends were cut back, 3 bases at V and 9 bases at J, with 21 bases in the middle. The CDR3 extends over 14 amino acids. The germline V gene has CDR1 DFQATT and CDR2 SNEGSKA (reference sequence). The CDR3 nucleotides read TGCAGTGCTAGTCCACGGACAGCTACGAAGGGGCAGTACTTC. Translated, it gives CSASPRTATKGQYF.

The chain couples TRBV7-2 to TRBJ1-1, with a tentative D call TRBD1 (5 bases). Germline CDR1 and CDR2: SGHTA and FQGNSA. Trimming pared 1 base from V and 4 bases from J, leaving 7 bases between. CDR3 length equals 13 residues. The CDR3 loop is CASSLGGRTEAFF. CDR3 coding DNA: TGTGCCAGCAGCTTAGGGGGCCGCACTGAAGCTTTCTTT.

The rearrangement joins TRBV10-3 to TRBJ2-7; TRBD1 matches 8 bases. J was trimmed by 6 bases and V by 4 bases; bases with no gene match: 11. The CDR3 sequence is 15 residues long. Germline lookup yields CDR1 ENHRY and CDR2 SYGVKD. The CDR3 nucleotides are TGTGCCATCAGTGTCGGAGGGCAGGGGGCCAGCGAGCAGTACTTC. It is translated as CAISVGGQGASEQYF.

CDR3 loop: CASSKGLGSAQYF. In nucleotides, the CDR3 is TGCGCCAGCAGCAAGGGACTCGGCTCAGCCCAGTACTTC. The chain links TRBV10-2 to TRBJ2-5, with a weak D call TRBD2 (6 bases). This CDR3 has 13 residues. Per germline, CDR1 WSHSY and CDR2 SAAADI. The germline V and J ends were trimmed by 6 bases and 9 bases, with 17 bases remaining between them.

The chain uses TRBV5-5 and TRBJ2-2; 13 bases align to TRBD2. V shed 5 bases, J shed 0 bases, and the junction held 7 bases outside the gene matches. Per germline, CDR1 SGHKS and CDR2 YYEKEE (reference sequence). The CDR3 covers 18 residues. The CDR3 loop is CASSRRTSGGANTGELFF. The CDR3, as DNA: TGTGCCAGCAGTCGCCGGACTAGCGGGGGCGCGAACACCGGGGAGCTGTTTTTT.

The genes are TRBV7-2 and TRBJ2-7, with 9 bases aligning to TRBD1. This CDR3 spans 14 amino acids. Germline V lookup: CDR1 SGHTA, CDR2 FQGNSA. The V segment lost 5 bases and the J segment 0 bases; nucleotides outside the gene matches: 2. The CDR3 region is CASSGQGFSYEQYF. DNA of the CDR3: TGTGCCAGCAGCGGACAGGGGTTCTCCTACGAGCAGTACTTC.

This clone was detected once. This rearrangement joins TRBV6-5 to TRBJ2-7; TRBD1 matches at 9 bases. V was pared by 0 bases and J by 7 bases, with 4 bases of the junction left unmatched. Per germline, CDR1 MNHEY and CDR2 SVGAGI. This CDR3 comprises 14 residues. The CDR3, as DNA: TGTGCCAGCAGTTACTCCTCCGGACAGGGGGAGCAGTACTTC. Protein product: CASSYSSGQGEQYF.

The chain joins TRBV5-1 to TRBJ2-7, with D uncertain. Germline V gene sequence: CDR1 SGHRS, CDR2 YFSETQ. The CDR3 runs 16 residues. V was clipped by 3 bases and J by 6 bases, with 22 bases between them. The CDR3 protein is CASSWPKTGNLIEQYF. For the CDR3, the DNA is TGCGCCAGCAGCTGGCCGAAGACTGGAAATCTTATCGAGCAGTACTTC.

The rearrangement links TRBV2 to TRBJ1-1; unclear D gene. Trimming left V 8 bases short and J 0 bases short, with 4 bases between. The germline CDR1 and CDR2 sequences are SNHLY and FYNNEI. The CDR3 loop spans 11 amino acids. CDR3 in amino acids: CASQMNTEAFF. As DNA, the CDR3 is TGTGCCAGCCAAATGAACACTGAAGCTTTCTTT.

The chain joins TRBV30 to TRBJ1-5, with 9 bases identical to TRBD1. CDR1 GTSNPN and CDR2 SVGIG come from the germline V gene (reference sequence). V dropped 2 bases and J dropped 4; count of bases not matched to a gene: 6. This CDR3 has 15 amino acids. The CDR3 nucleotides read TGTGCCTGGAGTAGGGCGGACAGGGGAAATCAGCCCCAGCATTTT. As protein: CAWSRADRGNQPQHF.

The genes are TRBV29-1 and TRBJ2-7; 8 bases fit TRBD1. Trimming at V came to 8 bases and at J to 3 bases, leaving 9 bases not matched to a gene. The CDR3 has 13 amino acids. Germline CDR1 and CDR2: SQVTM and ANQGSEA. The CDR3 is CSIGQGYFYEQYF. The CDR3 coding sequence is TGCAGCATAGGACAGGGATATTTCTACGAGCAGTACTTC.